This record looks at one T cell receptor (beta chain) sequence and its context. What it recognizes is unknown. The entry originates in a study of T cells after yellow fever vaccination. This CDR3 has 15 amino acids. From germline, CDR1 is SGHTA and CDR2 FQGNSA. V lost 4 bases, J lost 5 bases, and 5 bases stayed unmatched. TCRdb passed the 5' RACE reads through MiXCR, listing each CDR3 protein once. The sample has approximately 300,000 distinct CDR3 sequences; about 10% are singletons. Points from the study as a whole: Primary-vaccination clones mostly resurfaced post-booster (approximately 96% CD4, roughly 90% CD8).

The specimen comprised CD4+ T cells sorted from PBMCs, sampled 45 days after the yellow fever booster vaccination. The rearrangement uses TRBV7-2 and TRBJ2-5; TRBD1 agrees at 12 bases. This receptor was taken from a young man who received the YFV17D yellow fever vaccine. The DNA for the CDR3 is TGTGCCAGCAGCTCCGGGACAGGGGGCATGGAGACCCAGTACTTC. Translated, it gives CASSSGTGGMETQYF.